The clone carrying this T cell receptor (beta chain) was observed a handful of times. This sample stems from a study of T-cell reconstitution after alpha-beta-depleted transplantation in children. A library of TCRbeta sequences, prepared with unique molecular identifiers, was generated. Via MiXCR, TCRdb re-called the PCR reads, giving one row per CDR3 protein. The table lists around 370,000 distinct CDR3 sequences, approximately 10% of them singletons. Germline V CDR1 and CDR2: SGDLS, YYNGEE. CDR3 length equals 18 residues. Trimming left V 0 bases short and J 6 bases short, with 23 bases between. The sequences come from PBMCs from the stem cell graft donor, collected from the stem cell graft. The V call is TRBV9, the J call TRBJ2-3; tentatively, D is TRBD2 (7 bases). This receptor was identified in a human donor who donated a stem cell graft to a child with acute lymphoblastic leukemia. The CDR3 loop reads CASSVESWGGPSADTQYF. CDR3 bases: TGTGCCAGCAGCGTAGAAAGCTGGGGGGGGCCATCTGCGGATACGCAGTATTTT.